Reported below is one TCR beta chain. V was pared by 3 bases and J by 10 bases, with 6 bases of the junction left unmatched. The CDR3 runs 12 residues. Germline V lookup: CDR1 SNHLY, CDR2 FYNNEI. Original methodology: Amplification from reference gene primers served as the basis for estimated nucleated cell counts. Measured with immunoSEQ multiplex PCR; TCRdb has only the in-frame clones, and not every one. Clonal size and the V and J genes are those of that table, whereas D and trimming came from the DNA. The sample lists about 190,000 clones, around 88% seen once, with under 3% in the top ten. This specimen comes from a study of blood T cell repertoires in COVID-19. Across the study: Sources were T cells, B-cell-depleted T cells, or PBMCs; the material itself was cDNA or gDNA.

The chain employs TRBV2 and TRBJ2-7; 7 positions agree with TRBD2. Sequencing used peripheral blood. This clonotype originated in a man aged 45-65 years with active or convalescent COVID-19. The CDR3 here is CASSEGGRAQYF. The CDR3 nucleotides are TGTGCCAGCAGTGAGGGGGGGAGGGCACAGTACTTC.